These T cell receptor beta chains were read from a single sample in a study of blood T cell repertoires in COVID-19. The data were produced by immunoSEQ multiplex PCR, yet TCRdb's version contains in-frame clones alone and is incomplete. The sample lists about 190,000 clones, 88% occurring once. The sequenced material came from peripheral blood. All receptors come from a man under 40 with acute or convalescent COVID-19. Both conserved end residues are part of each CDR3.

TRBV6-5,TRBJ2-5,14,CASSPLGGKETQYF
TRBV5-4,TRBJ1-6,17,CASTRQAPNSYNSPLHF
TRBV5-6,TRBJ1-4,15,CASSTTGGEGEKLFF
TRBV7-9,TRBJ2-1,16,CASSLNSAGVPREQFF
TRBV28,TRBJ2-1,11,CASTRYNEQFF
TRBV6-1,TRBJ1-2,14,CASSERGGTYGYTF
TRBV5-1,TRBJ2-7,14,CASSLRDIPKEQYF
TRBV28,TRBJ2-7,15,CASGDTGTGGGEQYF
TRBV2,TRBJ1-1,15,CASSKLLGGVGEAFF
TRBV30,TRBJ1-4,15,CACPSSGSWSEKLFF
TRBV19,TRBJ1-5,11,CASSIGTGAVF
TRBV20-1,TRBJ2-7,14,CSASGGTGRNEQYF
TRBV27,TRBJ1-6,16,CASSLKSVGQGSPLHF
TRBV12-3/TRBV12-4,TRBJ1-2,12,CASSPTGIGYTF
TRBV29-1,TRBJ2-1,15,CSAEGAVSSYNEQFF
TRBV9,TRBJ2-7,14,CASSGAGSSYEQYF
TRBV10-2,TRBJ2-7,16,CASGTPSGRAGTEQYF
TRBV9,TRBJ1-1,14,CASSFRQGASEAFF
TRBV5-1,TRBJ2-1,15,CASSRGDRGLYEQFF
TRBV28,TRBJ2-3,17,CASSPRILAGAGDTQYF
TRBV19,TRBJ1-5,14,CASSRQGELQPQHF
TRBV5-5,TRBJ2-5,13,CASSLLPGWVQYF
TRBV28,TRBJ2-2,19,CASSLWRLGQGANTGELFF
TRBV3-1/TRBV3-2,TRBJ2-5,16,CASSQLPPGLGETQYF
TRBV2,TRBJ2-7,12,CASGSGALEQYF
TRBV18,TRBJ1-5,16,CASSPRQGVSNQPQHF
TRBV18,TRBJ1-1,14,CASSKKEAGTEAFF
TRBV6-5,TRBJ1-1,12,CASSPGVARAFF
TRBV7-9,TRBJ2-5,13,CASSPAAGETQYF
TRBV6-4,TRBJ2-1,15,CASSVGSGRDNEQFF
TRBV10-3,TRBJ1-1,15,CAISPGVTMNTEAFF
TRBV5-1,TRBJ2-1,15,CASSLKLAGEDEQFF
TRBV27,TRBJ1-6,14,CASSLRGVNSPLHF
TRBV5-1,TRBJ1-5,16,CASSLVSHNSNQPQHF
TRBV11-2,TRBJ2-7,19,CASTLLRTLAGGPAYEQYF
TRBV7-6,TRBJ1-1,16,CASSLESPGLNTEAFF
TRBV10-1,TRBJ2-1,14,CASSDHSVEKEQFF
TRBV27,TRBJ2-3,14,CASRRRGRVDTQYF
TRBV28,TRBJ2-7,15,CASRTLGTATYEQYF
TRBV30,TRBJ1-2,14,CAWSVGTGLYGYTF
TRBV1,TRBJ2-7,17,CTSSHPLPLAGGYEQYF
TRBV30,TRBJ2-3,12,CATGQSTDTQYF
TRBV30,TRBJ1-1,14,CAWREAGMNTEAFF
TRBV3-1/TRBV3-2,TRBJ1-4,14,CASSPLGRDEKLFF
TRBV2,TRBJ2-3,13,CASSAAEVTTQYF
TRBV6-5,TRBJ2-7,15,CASSYSRTGTYEQYF
TRBV30,TRBJ2-3,14,CASLRQGFTDTQYF
TRBV7-7,TRBJ2-5,14,CASSLSGPQETQYF
TRBV6-5,TRBJ2-7,15,CASSRNGGPRDEQYF
TRBV7-9,TRBJ1-1,14,CASSQTGRVTEAFF
TRBV7-9,TRBJ1-1,15,CASSLGPNSNTEAFF
TRBV5-4,TRBJ1-1,13,CASSVGTQTGPFF
TRBV28,TRBJ1-1,15,CASSPTLGQGTEAFF
TRBV28,TRBJ2-3,15,CASSGLAGVTDTQYF
TRBV15,TRBJ1-2,13,CATSGEYRVGYTF